The clone carrying this T cell receptor (beta chain) has ten or more counts. Its antigen is currently unknown. For repertoire sequencing, the TCR beta CDR3 regions were amplified from RNA transcripts. First-round RT-PCR employed HTBI primers, with a second-round multiplex PCR after it. TCRdb reprocessed the multiplex PCR reads via MiXCR and lists one record per CDR3 protein. Of around 170,000 distinct CDR3 sequences in the sample, more than 30% were seen once. This specimen belongs to a study of Graves' ophthalmopathy and Graves' hyperthyroidism. Overall study: Investigators collected peripheral blood at initial diagnosis, before any treatment was given.

Broader study findings: In blood, most expanded thyroid clonotypes above 0.001 frequency were also detected.

Diagnostic conclusions were grounded in clinical symptoms, serum thyroxine, TRAb, thyroid ultrasound and orbital computed tomography. A volume of 10 ml of fresh peripheral blood supplied the PBMCs. V lost 6 bases and J 5 bases, leaving 16 bases between the germline ends. Germline CDR1 reads SGHDN; CDR2 reads FVKESK. CDR3 length equals 14 residues. The receptor was isolated from a middle-aged woman with Graves' ophthalmopathy. J is TRBJ1-1 and V is TRBV14; tentative D call: TRBD1 (6 bases). The material sequenced was peripheral blood. CDR3 sequence (DNA): TGTGCCAGCAGTCAAATCCGACAGGCTACTGAAGCTTTCTTT. Amino acid sequence: CASSQIRQATEAFF.